A single sample gave rise to the 27 T cell receptor beta chains below, sequenced in a study of tumor-infiltrating lymphocytes in primary liver carcinoma. TCR beta cDNA was made from approximately 500 ng total RNA with a constant-region primer. Three rounds of nested multiplex PCR with slightly modified ARM-PCR produced TCR beta libraries. For roughly 11 cycles apiece, the opening two PCR rounds ran with TRBV1-TRBV30 forward primers and a C-beta reverse primer. In TCRdb, the multiplex PCR reads were re-called with MiXCR into one record per CDR3 protein. The data hold approximately 210,000 distinct CDR3 sequences, with less than 65% observed a single time. Blood RNA originated from unsorted whole blood, with germline DNA additionally extracted. Sequenced: peripheral blood. The origin of the receptors is a woman aged 55-69 years with primary liver carcinoma and hepatitis B virus infection.

This chain joins TRBV4-2 and TRBJ2-5; 7 bases agree with TRBD2. The germline CDR1 and CDR2 sequences are LGHNA and YNFKEQ. V lost 0 bases to trimming and J lost 6 bases; unmatched junction nucleotides: 10. The CDR3 consists of 16 residues. The CDR3 region is CASSQDLTGGSKTQYF. In DNA, the CDR3 is TGTGCCAGCAGCCAAGATTTAACTGGCGGGAGTAAGACCCAGTACTTC.

A word on this clonotype: One base away lies a much larger clone, so this may be a sequencing read error. The chain combines TRBV30 with TRBJ1-6; a possible D gene is TRBD1 (5 bases). The CDR3 length is 14 residues. Germline-derived CDR1 and CDR2 are GTSNPN and SVGIG (reference sequence). CDR3: CACSVGLGDSPLHF. The CDR3 DNA sequence: TGTGCCTGTAGTGTAGGGTTGGGGGACTCACCCCTCCACTTT.

A remark on this clonotype: At one end the junction does not follow the germline gene, possibly because of a read error. This rearrangement joins TRBV11-3 to TRBJ2-2, with D perhaps matching TRBD1 (5 bases). The CDR3 sequence is 16 residues long. CDR1 and CDR2 (germline): SGHNT, YENEEA. DNA of the CDR3: TGTGCCAGCGGCTTAGGGGTAGCCTCCAACACCGGGGAGCTGTTTTTT. Its translation is CASGLGVASNTGELFF.

On this clonotype: Without the conserved terminal phenylalanine or tryptophan, this CDR3 likely stems from a read error. This chain joins TRBV6-5 and TRBJ2-1; 7 positions match TRBD2. CDR3 length: 14 residues. Per germline, CDR1 MNHEY and CDR2 SVGAGI. The V gene end was trimmed by 7 bases and the J gene end by 12 bases; junction bases not matched to a gene: 15. CDR3 residues: CASTPPTGGLGQFI. The DNA of the CDR3 is TGTGCCAGCACCCCCCCGACGGGAGGACTCGGGCAGTTCATC.

The table lists this clonotype with a few counts. A read error is possible here, since a much larger clone lies one base away. V gene TRBV4-1 combines with J gene TRBJ2-3, with 7 positions matching TRBD1. This CDR3 is 13 amino acids long. The germline gives CDR1 MGHRA, CDR2 YSYEKL. The CDR3 DNA sequence: TGCGCCAGCAGCCAAGCAGGGACAGATACGCGGTATTTT. Translating gives CASSQAGTDTRYF.

Comment on this clonotype: The germline gene is not matched at one end of the junction; a read error may be the cause. The gene calls are TRBV6-6 and TRBJ1-4; no definite D call. From germline, CDR1 is MNHNY and CDR2 SVGAGI (reference sequence). This CDR3 spans 13 amino acids. CDR3 amino acids: CASMGVANGKLFF. For the CDR3, the DNA is TGTGCCAGCATGGGCGTAGCTAATGGAAAACTGTTTTTT.

Regarding this clonotype: This may stem from a read error, because a much larger clone lies one nucleotide away. The gene calls are TRBV4-1 and TRBJ2-7; D is unresolved. The CDR3 is made up of 15 amino acids. Trimming stripped 1 base from V and 3 bases from J, with 13 bases between. Germline V gene lookup returns CDR1 MGHRA and CDR2 YSYEKL. The CDR3 spells CASSQVQISYYEQYF. In DNA, the CDR3 is TGCGCCAGCAGCCAAGTCCAGATTAGCTACTACGAGCAGTACTTC.

This clonotype was counted between two and nine times. V and J are TRBV6-5 and TRBJ1-1; D is ambiguous. The germline V gene has CDR1 MNHEY and CDR2 SVGAGI. V lost 0 bases and J 0 bases, leaving 14 bases between the germline ends. The CDR3 loop spans 17 amino acids. This CDR3 reads CASSYSRGGIMNTEAFF. The CDR3 nucleotides are TGTGCCAGCAGTTACTCGAGAGGAGGTATTATGAACACTGAAGCTTTCTTT.

This clonotype was counted ten times or more. V gene TRBV4-2 combines with J gene TRBJ1-1; TRBD1 is a possible D gene (5 bases). CDR3 size: 15 residues. With 4 bases removed from V and 5 bases from J, the gap between germline ends came to 17 bases. Per the germline V gene, CDR1 is LGHNA and CDR2 is YNFKEQ. The CDR3 bases are TGTGCCAGCAGCCGCAGGCTCAGGGAGGGGACTGAAGCTTTCTTT. It yields the protein CASSRRLREGTEAFF.

V usage is TRBV7-9 and J usage is TRBJ2-1, with D unresolved. CDR1 and CDR2 from the germline V gene are SEHNR and FQNEAQ (reference sequence). The CDR3 covers 13 residues. The ends were cut back, 4 bases at V and 4 bases at J, with 8 bases in the middle. Written as DNA, the CDR3 is TGTGCCAGCAGCTGGGAATTATACAATGAGCAGTTCTTC. Its protein is CASSWELYNEQFF.

There are many counts of this clonotype. The V and J genes are TRBV10-2 and TRBJ1-1; the D gene is possibly TRBD1 (5 bases). Germline V gene data show CDR1 as WSHSY and CDR2 as SAAADI. The CDR3 loop spans 13 amino acids. V was shortened by 3 bases and J by 5 bases, with 10 bases between the two germline ends. CDR3 loop: CASSDGTLTEAFF. Here the CDR3 DNA reads TGCGCCAGCAGTGATGGGACCCTAACTGAAGCTTTCTTT.

The chain joins TRBV12-3 or TRBV12-4 to TRBJ1-6, with D perhaps matching TRBD1 (6 bases). CDR3 size: 14 residues. Trimming took 2 bases from V and 13 from J, leaving 15 bases between them. CDR3 region: CASSLQGTNKPLHF. Written as DNA, the CDR3 is TGTGCCAGCAGTTTACAGGGGACGAATAAGCCCCTCCACTTT.

This sequence joins TRBV12-3 or TRBV12-4 and TRBJ2-3; D is perhaps TRBD2 (6 bases). This CDR3 has 16 residues. The ends were cut back, 5 bases at V and 4 bases at J, with 19 bases in the middle. The CDR3 DNA reads TGTGCCAGCAGTCTTAGGTCAATCGCTAGCGCAGATACGCAGTATTTT. Translating it yields CASSLRSIASADTQYF.

Notes on this clonotype: This sequence may be a read error, since a much larger clone differs from it by one base. CDR3 sequence: CASSCSATTYSDTQYF. CDR3 nucleotide sequence: TGTGCCAGCAGTTGCTCCGCCACCACGTACTCAGATACGCAGTATTTT. The V gene is TRBV6-5, the J gene TRBJ2-3; no clear D. V lost 4 bases and J 4 bases, leaving 18 bases between the germline ends. The CDR3 has 16 amino acids. Germline CDR1 reads MNHEY; CDR2 reads SVGAGI.

As for this clonotype: Since a much larger clone is just one base distant, this may be a read error. The conserved phenylalanine or tryptophan is not found at the CDR3 terminus, so this likely reflects a read error. The chain carries TRBV4-1 and TRBJ1-1, with unresolved D. Trimming stripped 4 bases from V and 8 bases from J, with 23 bases between. CDR1 is MGHRA and CDR2 is YSYEKL in the germline V gene. The CDR3 sequence is 16 residues long. The chain's CDR3 is CASSRSDGPEGREAFS. The CDR3 coding sequence is TGCGCCAGCAGCCGAAGTGATGGGCCGGAGGGCCGGGAAGCTTTCTCT.

At least ten counts were recorded for this clonotype. The chain has TRBV5-4 and TRBJ1-1; D gene uncertain. Germline V gene sequence: CDR1 SGHNT, CDR2 YYREEE (reference sequence). This CDR3 region has 14 residues. The V end was cut by 3 bases, the J end by 1 base, with 10 bases between. In DNA, the CDR3 is TGTGCCAGCAGCTCTGGGGTGGGGAACACTGAAGCTTTCTTT. Protein sequence: CASSSGVGNTEAFF. The complete variable domain, with remaining parts taken from reference TRBV5-4 and TRBJ1-1, reads ETGVTQSPTHLIKTRGQQVTLRCSSQSGHNTVSWYQQALGQGPQFIFQYYREEENGRGNFPPRFSGLQFPNYSSELNVNALELDDSALYLCASSSGVGNTEAFFGQGTRLTVV.

This clonotype was found many times. V and J are TRBV6-1 and TRBJ1-5; 8 bases agree with TRBD1. Germline CDR1 MNHNS, CDR2 SASEGT. The J segment lost 8 bases and the V segment lost 3 bases, leaving 6 bases of the junction unmatched. The CDR3 runs 14 residues. CDR3 DNA: TGTGCCAGCAGTGACGGACAGGGCGTAAAGCCCCAGCATTTT. It is translated as CASSDGQGVKPQHF.

The chain links TRBV30 to TRBJ2-1; 14 bases fit TRBD2. The CDR3 is 16 residues long. The V and J ends lost 5 bases and 8 bases, in that order; junction bases with no gene match: 11. From germline, CDR1 is GTSNPN and CDR2 SVGIG (reference sequence). The CDR3 DNA reads as TGTGCCTGGCAAACGGGACTAGCGGGAGTAGTGGATGAGCAGTTCTTC. Protein: CAWQTGLAGVVDEQFF. Variable domain in full (rest from reference TRBV30 and TRBJ2-1): SQTIHQWPATLVQPVGSPLSLECTVEGTSNPNLYWYRQAAGRGLQLLFYSVGIGQISSEVPQNLSASRPQDRQFILSSKKLLLSDSGFYLCAWQTGLAGVVDEQFFGPGTRLTVL.

Comments on this clonotype: A much larger clone lies one base from this, so it may be a read error. The V and J genes are TRBV11-2 and TRBJ2-7; 7 bases fit TRBD2. The germline gives CDR1 SGHAT, CDR2 FQNNGV. This CDR3 region has 15 residues. CDR3 bases: TGTGCCGGCAGCTTAGAAAGCGGGACTGGATACGAGCAGTACTTC. Amino acids: CAGSLESGTGYEQYF.

In its sample, this clonotype was seen many times. This chain joins TRBV4-1 and TRBJ2-2; D is perhaps TRBD1 (6 bases). Germline CDR1 MGHRA, CDR2 YSYEKL. There are 16 residues in the CDR3. Trimming removed 4 bases from V and 1 base from J, with 13 bases in between. The CDR3 reads CASSPVGTLNTGELFF. The CDR3 DNA is TGCGCCAGCAGCCCCGTAGGGACACTGAACACCGGGGAGCTGTTTTTT.

Of note for this clonotype: A read error may account for a junction end that differs from germline. The rearrangement joins TRBV11-2 to TRBJ2-7; TRBD2 aligns across 8 bases. This CDR3 has 17 amino acids. Germline V CDR1 and CDR2: SGHAT, FQNNGV. The CDR3 DNA follows: TGTGCAAGCAGCTTAGCTAGCGGGTATAAAAGCTCCTACGAGCAGTACTTC. It specifies CASSLASGYKSSYEQYF.

With regard to this clonotype: This may arise from a read error, as a much more abundant clone is one base away. The V call is TRBV12-5, the J call TRBJ2-1; TRBD1 matches at 7 bases. CDR3 length: 13 residues. Germline loops: CDR1 LGHNT, CDR2 FRNRAP. Trimming took 5 bases from V and 12 from J; bases not matched to a gene: 10. CDR3 protein: CASGIPGQARQFF. CDR3 bases: TGTGCTAGTGGTATCCCTGGACAGGCCCGGCAGTTCTTC.

On this clonotype itself: This may be a read error: a much more frequent sequence differs by one nucleotide. The V and J genes are TRBV6-5 and TRBJ2-4, with 9 bases lining up with TRBD1. The CDR3 has 15 amino acids. Germline V CDR1 and CDR2: MNHEY, SVGAGI. The CDR3 reads CAGSRMGQGKNIQYF. The CDR3 DNA follows: TGTGCCGGCAGCCGCATGGGACAGGGAAAAAACATTCAGTACTTC.

Note on this clonotype: One end of the junction is discordant with germline, which a read error may explain. The chain combines TRBV4-2 with TRBJ2-7; D is undetermined. The germline gives CDR1 LGHNA, CDR2 YNFKEQ. The CDR3 extends over 16 amino acids. DNA of the CDR3: TGTGCCAGCAGCCAAGCCCTCTACCAAACGGCGAGTGAACAGTGCTTC. It codes for CASSQALYQTASEQCF.

Remarks on this clonotype: A single base separates this from a much larger clone, so it may be a read error. The CDR3 nucleotides are TGTGCCTGCAGCCAGGCCACCGGGCCTGAAGCTTTCTTT. Protein: CACSQATGPEAFF. The chain links TRBV14 to TRBJ1-1; the D is unclear. The V gene's germline CDR1 is SGHDN and CDR2 FVKESK. CDR3 length: 13 residues.

About this clonotype: A much larger clone differs by one base, so this may be a read error. Written as DNA, the CDR3 is TGTGCCAGCAGCCCAGGGGTTGGGCTTCCAGGGACCCAGTACTTC. This codes for CASSPGVGLPGTQYF. The V call is TRBV6-5, the J call TRBJ2-5; maybe TRBD1 (6 bases). Germline V lookup: CDR1 MNHEY, CDR2 SVGAGI. V was clipped by 6 bases and J by 7 bases, with 21 bases between them. The CDR3 extends over 15 amino acids.

This chain uses TRBV30 with TRBJ2-5; D perhaps matches TRBD1 (6 bases). The CDR3 has 11 residues. The V and J ends lost 5 bases and 7 bases respectively, with 11 bases between them. Per germline, CDR1 GTSNPN and CDR2 SVGIG (reference sequence). The CDR3 region is CAWGQLGTQYF. The CDR3, as DNA: TGTGCCTGGGGACAGTTGGGGACCCAGTACTTC. Together with reference TRBV30 and TRBJ2-5, the CDR3 gives the full variable domain: SQTIHQWPATLVQPVGSPLSLECTVEGTSNPNLYWYRQAAGRGLQLLFYSVGIGQISSEVPQNLSASRPQDRQFILSSKKLLLSDSGFYLCAWGQLGTQYFGPGTRLLVL.